The rows below give T cell receptor beta chains drawn from one sample of a study of cytomegalovirus exposure and HLA in healthy donors. Method: immunoSEQ multiplex PCR; TCRdb's copy keeps in-frame clones and lacks some. The repertoire holds about 130,000 clones, with 78% as singletons. Source material: PBMCs. Receptors originate from a female donor in good health and CMV-seronegative. CDR3s include the opening cysteine and the closing phenylalanine or tryptophan. The D gene is left open where the match is weak. Size values are once, few and many counts, or a class for expanded clones, and some rows have none.

TRBJ2-7	.	.	TRBV5-4	TGTGCCAGCAGCCTCGGTCTAGCTTCGTCCGGGGAGCAGTACTTC	CASSLGLASSGEQYF
TRBJ1-1	.	.	TRBV5-6	TGTGCCAGCAGATTCAGGGGACCGAACACTGAAGCTTTCTTT	CASRFRGPNTEAFF
TRBJ1-2	.	.	TRBV4-3	TGCGCCAGCAGCCAAGGGGACAAGGGCTATGGCTACACCTTC	CASSQGDKGYGYTF
TRBJ1-2	.	.	TRBV5-1	TGCGCCAGCAGCTTGGAAGGGGTTAACTATGGCTACACCTTC	CASSLEGVNYGYTF
TRBJ2-2	.	TRBD1	TRBV19	TGTGCCAGTAGTACGGGACAGCCTAACACCGGGGAGCTGTTTTTT	CASSTGQPNTGELFF
TRBJ2-3	.	.	TRBV5-6	TGTGCCAGCAGCTTGGAGCTAGCAGGGGTTGGTACGCAGTATTTT	CASSLELAGVGTQYF
TRBJ2-2	.	TRBD2	TRBV4-1	TGCGCCAGCAGAGAGACGGGGGGGAATGGGGCCGGGGAGCTGTTTTTT	CASRETGGNGAGELFF
TRBJ1-4	.	.	TRBV9	TGTGCCAGCAGCGTAGGTCCGGATGAAAAACTGTTTTTT	CASSVGPDEKLFF
TRBJ2-2	.	.	TRBV5-1	TGCGCCAGCAGCTTCAGGGTACCCGGGGAGCTGTTTTTT	CASSFRVPGELFF
TRBJ2-3	.	.	TRBV7-2	TGTGCCAGCGGGAGCAGGGAGGCAGATACGCAGTATTTT	CASGSREADTQYF
TRBJ2-1	.	.	TRBV5-1	TGCGCCAGCAGTGGAGGAAGCTCCTACAATGAGCAGTTCTTC	CASSGGSSYNEQFF
TRBJ1-2	few	TRBD1	TRBV7-3	TGTGCCAGCAGCTTACGGGACTCCGGGACAGGGGTTCACCGGTATGGCTACACCTTC	CASSLRDSGTGVHRYGYTF
TRBJ1-1	.	TRBD1	TRBV19	TGTGCCAGTAGTTCGACAGGGGTAGCGGGGGAGGCTTTCTTT	CASSSTGVAGEAFF
TRBJ2-5	.	.	TRBV4-1	TGCGCCAGCAGCTCCGGGATACCAAATGCCCGAACCCAGTACTTC	CASSSGIPNARTQYF
TRBJ2-1	.	TRBD1	TRBV11-2	TGTGCCAGCAGCTTAGCCTGGACAGGGAACTACAATGAGCAGTTCTTC	CASSLAWTGNYNEQFF
TRBJ1-6	.	TRBD1	TRBV7-2	TGTGCCAGCAGCCAAAACAGGGGGCCCAATTCACCCCTCCACTTT	CASSQNRGPNSPLHF
TRBJ2-2	.	TRBD2	TRBV5-1	TGCGCCAGCAGTATCGGACTAGCGGTGAACACCGGGGAGCTGTTTTTT	CASSIGLAVNTGELFF
TRBJ1-1	.	TRBD1	TRBV7-2	TGTGCCAGCAGCTCCGGGACAGGCCTAGCTTTCTTT	CASSSGTGLAFF
TRBJ2-1	.	.	TRBV7-8	TGTGCCAGCAGCCCCGGGGAGGGGGATTACAATGAGCAGTTCTTC	CASSPGEGDYNEQFF
TRBJ2-7	.	TRBD1	TRBV4-1	TGCGCCAGCAGCCCGGGACAGGGGTTCGCCTACGAGCAGTACTTC	CASSPGQGFAYEQYF
TRBJ1-3	few	TRBD1	TRBV7-9	TGTGCCAGCAGCTTAAAGGGTTCGACGGACAGGGGCTCTGGAAACACCATATATTTT	CASSLKGSTDRGSGNTIYF
TRBJ1-5	.	.	TRBV6-5	TGTGCCAGCAGTGGAACAGGTACCAATCAGCCCCAGCATTTT	CASSGTGTNQPQHF
TRBJ1-1	.	TRBD1	TRBV5-8	TGTGCCAGCAGCCAAGGGACAGGGAGGTTCACTGAAGCTTTCTTT	CASSQGTGRFTEAFF
TRBJ2-7	.	TRBD1	TRBV11-2	TGTGCCAGCAGCTTACCCGGGACAGGCGGCGAGCAGTACTTC	CASSLPGTGGEQYF
TRBJ2-2	.	.	TRBV30	TGTGCCTGGAGACGGGGAAGCGCCGGGGAGCTGTTTTTT	CAWRRGSAGELFF
TRBJ1-2	.	.	TRBV5-4	TGTGCCAGCAGCTTGGAATCAGGGGATGGCTACACCTTC	CASSLESGDGYTF
TRBJ2-6	.	.	TRBV2	TGTGCCAGCTCGGGACTTACCTCCTCTGGGGCCAACGTCCTGACTTTC	CASSGLTSSGANVLTF
TRBJ2-5	.	.	TRBV15	TGTGCCACCAGCTATTCTCGGACATACGGCCAAGAGACCCAGTACTTC	CATSYSRTYGQETQYF
TRBJ1-1	.	TRBD1	TRBV27	TGTGCCAGCAGTCTACTCACCGGGACAGGGGGTATGAACACTGAAGCTTTCTTT	CASSLLTGTGGMNTEAFF
TRBJ2-7	few	.	TRBV28	TGTGCCAGCAGTTTGGCAGGCTACGAGCAGTACTTC	CASSLAGYEQYF
TRBJ2-7	.	.	TRBV7-2	TGTGCCAGCAGCTTAAGTCAGGGGTCCTACGAGCAGTACTTC	CASSLSQGSYEQYF
TRBJ1-1	few	.	TRBV5-5	TGTGCCAGCAGCTCCGCAGGGTTGAACACTGAAGCTTTCTTT	CASSSAGLNTEAFF
TRBJ1-2	few	.	TRBV7-9	TGTGCCAGCAGCTCCACGGGACACTTACCTCTATGGCGCACCTTC	CASSSTGHLPLWRTF
TRBJ2-3	few	TRBD2	TRBV4-1	TGCGCCCTACAAGAGGGAGGGCCCCCCACAGATACGCAGTATTTT	CALQEGGPPTDTQYF
TRBJ2-7	.	.	TRBV5-1	TGCGCCAGCAGCTCGCCAGGGTACGAGCAGTACTTC	CASSSPGYEQYF
TRBJ2-5	.	.	TRBV5-5	TGTGCCAGCAGCTTGACCCCAGCGGCCACCCCAGAGACCCAGTACTTC	CASSLTPAATPETQYF
TRBJ2-3	.	TRBD2	TRBV7-9	TGTTCCAGCAGCTTGGGGCTAGCGGTCTTTTCTAGCACAGATACGCAGTATTTT	CSSSLGLAVFSSTDTQYF
TRBJ1-2	.	.	TRBV11-2	TGTGCCAGCAGCCCGGGGGGCGCCTGGGATGGCTACACCTTC	CASSPGGAWDGYTF
TRBJ2-7	.	.	TRBV2	TGTGCCAGCAGTGAAGCAGGGGGGGTCGTCTACGAGCAGTACTTC	CASSEAGGVVYEQYF
TRBJ2-7	.	.	TRBV7-9	TGTGCCAGCAGGGGCCCCGGCGGGTACGAGCAGTACTTC	CASRGPGGYEQYF